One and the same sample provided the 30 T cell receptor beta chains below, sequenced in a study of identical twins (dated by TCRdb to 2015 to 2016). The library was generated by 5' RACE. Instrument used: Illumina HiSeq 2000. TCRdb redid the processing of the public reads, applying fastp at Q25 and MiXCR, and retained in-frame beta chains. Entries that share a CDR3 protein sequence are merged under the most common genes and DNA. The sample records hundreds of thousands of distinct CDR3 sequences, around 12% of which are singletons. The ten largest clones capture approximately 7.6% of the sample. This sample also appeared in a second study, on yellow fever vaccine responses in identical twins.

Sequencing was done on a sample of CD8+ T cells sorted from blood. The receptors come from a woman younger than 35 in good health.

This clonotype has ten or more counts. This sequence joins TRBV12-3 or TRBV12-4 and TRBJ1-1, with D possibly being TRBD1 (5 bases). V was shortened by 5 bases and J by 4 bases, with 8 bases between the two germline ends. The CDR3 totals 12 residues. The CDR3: CASSAGPTEAFF. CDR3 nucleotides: TGTGCCAGCAGTGCGGGGCCCACTGAAGCTTTCTTT.

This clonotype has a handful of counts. The CDR3 nucleotides are TGCGCCAGCAGCCAAGACTCCCGGGGGCAGTACTTC. Protein sequence: CASSQDSRGQYF. This chain uses TRBV4-1 with TRBJ2-5; a weak D match, TRBD2 (6 bases). Germline values: CDR1 MGHRA, CDR2 YSYEKL. Trimming shortened V by 0 bases and J by 11 bases, and 10 bases separated the two germline ends. The CDR3 contains 12 residues.

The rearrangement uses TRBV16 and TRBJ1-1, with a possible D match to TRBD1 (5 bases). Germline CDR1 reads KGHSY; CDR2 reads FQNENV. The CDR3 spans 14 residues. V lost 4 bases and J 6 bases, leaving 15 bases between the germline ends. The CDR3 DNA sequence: TGTGCCAGCAGCCCGGACGGGGGAAGGGCTGAAGCTTTCTTT. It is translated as CASSPDGGRAEAFF.

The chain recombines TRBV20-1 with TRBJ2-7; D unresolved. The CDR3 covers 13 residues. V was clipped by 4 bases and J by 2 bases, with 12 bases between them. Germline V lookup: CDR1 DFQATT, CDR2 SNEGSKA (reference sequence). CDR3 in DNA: TGCAGTGCTACTCCTGTTGAGACCTACGAGCAGTACTTC. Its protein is CSATPVETYEQYF.

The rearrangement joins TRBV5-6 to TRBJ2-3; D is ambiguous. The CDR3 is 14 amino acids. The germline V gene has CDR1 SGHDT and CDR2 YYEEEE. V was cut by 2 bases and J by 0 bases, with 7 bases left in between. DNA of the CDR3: TGTGCCAGCAGCTTTACACATAGCACAGATACGCAGTATTTT. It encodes CASSFTHSTDTQYF. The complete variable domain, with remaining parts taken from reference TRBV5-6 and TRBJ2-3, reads DAGVTQSPTHLIKTRGQQVTLRCSPKSGHDTVSWYQQALGQGPQFIFQYYEEEERQRGNFPDRFSGHQFPNYSSELNVNALLLGDSALYLCASSFTHSTDTQYFGPGTRLTVL.

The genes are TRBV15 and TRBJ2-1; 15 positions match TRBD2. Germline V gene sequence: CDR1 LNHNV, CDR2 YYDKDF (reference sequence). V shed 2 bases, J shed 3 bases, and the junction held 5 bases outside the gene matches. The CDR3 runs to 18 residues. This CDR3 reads CATSRPGLAGGLYNEQFF. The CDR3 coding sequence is TGTGCCACCAGCAGACCGGGACTAGCGGGAGGACTCTACAATGAGCAGTTCTTC.

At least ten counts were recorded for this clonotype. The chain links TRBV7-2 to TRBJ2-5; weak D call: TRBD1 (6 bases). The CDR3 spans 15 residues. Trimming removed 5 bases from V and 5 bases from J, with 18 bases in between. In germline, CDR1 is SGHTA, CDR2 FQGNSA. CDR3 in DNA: TGTGCCAGCAGCCCCTCCACAGGGTATTCGGAGACCCAGTACTTC. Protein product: CASSPSTGYSETQYF.

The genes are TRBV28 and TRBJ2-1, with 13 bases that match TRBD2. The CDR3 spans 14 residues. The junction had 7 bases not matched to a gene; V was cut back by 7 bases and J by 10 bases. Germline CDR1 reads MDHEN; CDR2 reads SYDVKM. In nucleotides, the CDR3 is TGTGCCAGCACCGAGGGACTAGCGGGGACGGAGCAGTTCTTC. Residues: CASTEGLAGTEQFF. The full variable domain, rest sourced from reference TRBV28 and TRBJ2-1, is DVKVTQSSRYLVKRTGEKVFLECVQDMDHENMFWYRQDPGLGLRLIYFSYDVKMKEKGDIPEGYSVSREKKERFSLILESASTNQTSMYLCASTEGLAGTEQFFGPGTRLTVL.

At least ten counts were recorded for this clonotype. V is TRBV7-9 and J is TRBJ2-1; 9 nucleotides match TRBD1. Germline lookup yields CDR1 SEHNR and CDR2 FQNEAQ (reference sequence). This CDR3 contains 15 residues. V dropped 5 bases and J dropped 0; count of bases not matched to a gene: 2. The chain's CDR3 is CASSKTGGSYNEQFF. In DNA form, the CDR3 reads TGTGCCAGCAGCAAGACAGGGGGCTCCTACAATGAGCAGTTCTTC.

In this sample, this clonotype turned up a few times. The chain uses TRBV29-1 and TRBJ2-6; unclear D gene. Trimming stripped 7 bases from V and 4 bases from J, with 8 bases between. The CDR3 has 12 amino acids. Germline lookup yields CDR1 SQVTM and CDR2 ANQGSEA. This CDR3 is CSALFGANVLTF. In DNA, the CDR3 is TGCAGCGCCCTTTTCGGGGCCAACGTCCTGACTTTC.

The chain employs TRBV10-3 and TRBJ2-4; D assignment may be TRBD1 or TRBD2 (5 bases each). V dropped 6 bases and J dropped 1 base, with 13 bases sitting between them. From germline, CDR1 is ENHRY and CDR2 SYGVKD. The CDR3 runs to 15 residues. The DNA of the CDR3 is TGTGCCATCAGCGGGGCCAGGATGGCCAAAAACATTCAGTACTTC. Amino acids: CAISGARMAKNIQYF.

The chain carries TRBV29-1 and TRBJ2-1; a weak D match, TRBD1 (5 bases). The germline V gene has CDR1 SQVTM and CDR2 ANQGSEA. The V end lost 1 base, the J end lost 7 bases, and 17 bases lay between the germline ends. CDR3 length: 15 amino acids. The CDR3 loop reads CSVEVGRVPSNEQFF. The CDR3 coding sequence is TGCAGCGTTGAAGTGGGCAGGGTGCCCTCTAATGAGCAGTTCTTC.

The CDR3 DNA reads as TGTGCCAGCAGCCTGAGCCTCCTCCGGGGGGGTGTTAACACCGGGGAGCTGTTTTTT. Encoded protein: CASSLSLLRGGVNTGELFF. This chain joins TRBV3-1 and TRBJ2-2; 8 positions match TRBD2. The junction had 15 bases not matched to a gene; V was cut back by 4 bases and J by 2 bases. CDR3 length equals 19 residues. Germline assignment: CDR1 LGHDT and CDR2 YNNKEL (reference sequence).

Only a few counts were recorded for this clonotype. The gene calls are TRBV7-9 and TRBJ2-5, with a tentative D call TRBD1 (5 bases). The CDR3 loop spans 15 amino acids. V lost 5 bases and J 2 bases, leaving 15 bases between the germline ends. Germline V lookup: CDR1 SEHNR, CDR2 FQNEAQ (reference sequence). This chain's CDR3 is CASSPRTPPQETQYF. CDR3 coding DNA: TGTGCCAGCAGCCCCCGGACACCTCCACAAGAGACCCAGTACTTC.

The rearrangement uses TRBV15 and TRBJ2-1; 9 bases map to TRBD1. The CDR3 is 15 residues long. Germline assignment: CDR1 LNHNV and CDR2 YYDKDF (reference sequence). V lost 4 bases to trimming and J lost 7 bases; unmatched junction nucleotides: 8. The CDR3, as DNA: TGTGCCACCAGCAACCGGGACAGGGATTGGAATGAGCAGTTCTTC. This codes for CATSNRDRDWNEQFF. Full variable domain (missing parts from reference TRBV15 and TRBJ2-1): DAMVIQNPRYQVTQFGKPVTLSCSQTLNHNVMYWYQQKSSQAPKLLFHYYDKDFNNEADTPDNFQSRRPNTSFCFLDIRSPGLGDTAMYLCATSNRDRDWNEQFFGPGTRLTVL.

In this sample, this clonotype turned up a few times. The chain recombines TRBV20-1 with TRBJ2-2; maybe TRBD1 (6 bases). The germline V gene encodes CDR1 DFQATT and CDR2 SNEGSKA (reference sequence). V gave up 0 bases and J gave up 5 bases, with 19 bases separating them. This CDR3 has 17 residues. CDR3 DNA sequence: TGCAGTGCTAGAGATTTCGGAAACCAGGGGCGGACCGGGGAGCTGTTTTTT. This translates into CSARDFGNQGRTGELFF.

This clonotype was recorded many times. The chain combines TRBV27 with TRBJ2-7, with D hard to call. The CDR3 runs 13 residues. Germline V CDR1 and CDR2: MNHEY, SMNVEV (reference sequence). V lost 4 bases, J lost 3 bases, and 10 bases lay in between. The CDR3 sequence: CASSSGEGYEQYF. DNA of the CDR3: TGTGCCAGCAGTTCGGGTGAAGGCTACGAGCAGTACTTC.

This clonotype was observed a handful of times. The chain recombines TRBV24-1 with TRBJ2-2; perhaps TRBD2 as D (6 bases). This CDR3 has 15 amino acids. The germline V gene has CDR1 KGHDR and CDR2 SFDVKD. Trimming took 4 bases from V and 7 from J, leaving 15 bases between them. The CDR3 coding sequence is TGTGCCACCAGTGACCCGGACGGGAGTATCGGGGAGCTGTTTTTT. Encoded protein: CATSDPDGSIGELFF.

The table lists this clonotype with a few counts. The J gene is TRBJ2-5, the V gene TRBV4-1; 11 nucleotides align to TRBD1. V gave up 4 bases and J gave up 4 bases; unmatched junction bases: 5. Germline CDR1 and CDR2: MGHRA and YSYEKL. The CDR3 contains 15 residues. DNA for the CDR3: TGCGCCAGCAGCCGGACAGGGGGCAGTTTAGAGACCCAGTACTTC. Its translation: CASSRTGGSLETQYF.

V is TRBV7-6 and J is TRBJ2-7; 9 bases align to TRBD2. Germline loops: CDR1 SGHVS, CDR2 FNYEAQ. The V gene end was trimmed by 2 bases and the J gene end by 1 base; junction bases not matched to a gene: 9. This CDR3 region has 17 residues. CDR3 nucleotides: TGTGCCAGCAGCTTACTATCAACTAGCGGGTTTTCCTACGAGCAGTACGTC. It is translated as CASSLLSTSGFSYEQYV.

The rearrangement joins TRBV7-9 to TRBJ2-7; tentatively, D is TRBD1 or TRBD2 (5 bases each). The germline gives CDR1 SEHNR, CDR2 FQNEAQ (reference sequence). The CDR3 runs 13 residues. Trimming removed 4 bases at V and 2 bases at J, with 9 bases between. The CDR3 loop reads CASSYGAAYEQYF. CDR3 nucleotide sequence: TGTGCCAGCAGCTACGGGGCGGCCTACGAGCAGTACTTC.

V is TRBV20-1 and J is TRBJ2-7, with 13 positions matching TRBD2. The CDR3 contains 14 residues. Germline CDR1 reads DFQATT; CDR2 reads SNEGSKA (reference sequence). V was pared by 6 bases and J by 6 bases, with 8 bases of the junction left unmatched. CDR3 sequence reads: CSADGLAGAGEQYF. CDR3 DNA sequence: TGCAGTGCGGACGGACTAGCGGGAGCCGGCGAGCAGTACTTC.

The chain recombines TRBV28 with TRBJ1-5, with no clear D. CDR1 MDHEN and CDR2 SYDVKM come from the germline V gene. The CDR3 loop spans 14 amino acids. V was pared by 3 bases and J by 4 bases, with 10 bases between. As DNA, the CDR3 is TGTGCCAGCAGTTTCCGATGGGGAAATCAGCCCCAGCATTTT. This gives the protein CASSFRWGNQPQHF.

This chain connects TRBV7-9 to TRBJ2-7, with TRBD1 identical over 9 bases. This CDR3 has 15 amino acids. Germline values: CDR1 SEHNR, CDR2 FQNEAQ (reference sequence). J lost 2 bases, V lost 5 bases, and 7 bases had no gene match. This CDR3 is CASSTPGQGPYEQYF. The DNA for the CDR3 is TGTGCCAGCAGCACCCCGGGACAGGGTCCCTACGAGCAGTACTTC. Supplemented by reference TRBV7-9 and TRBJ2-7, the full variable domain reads DTGVSQNPRHKITKRGQNVTFRCDPISEHNRLYWYRQTLGQGPEFLTYFQNEAQLEKSRLLSDRFSAERPKGSFSTLEIQRTEQGDSAMYLCASSTPGQGPYEQYFGPGTRLTVT.

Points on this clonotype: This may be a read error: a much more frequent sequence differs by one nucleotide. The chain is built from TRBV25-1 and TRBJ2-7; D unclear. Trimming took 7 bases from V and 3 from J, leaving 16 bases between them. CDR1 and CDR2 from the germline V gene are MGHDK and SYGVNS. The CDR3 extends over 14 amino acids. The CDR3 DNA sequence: TGTGCCAGCAAAAAGTTGGGTTCGGACTACGAGCAGTACTTC. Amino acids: CASKKLGSDYEQYF.

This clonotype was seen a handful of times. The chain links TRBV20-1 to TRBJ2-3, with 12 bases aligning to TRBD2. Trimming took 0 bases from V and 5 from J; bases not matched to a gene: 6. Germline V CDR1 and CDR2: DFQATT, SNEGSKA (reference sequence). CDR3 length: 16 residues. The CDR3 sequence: CSARDLLAGGRDTQYF. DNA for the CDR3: TGCAGTGCTAGAGACCTACTAGCGGGGGGCCGAGATACGCAGTATTTT.

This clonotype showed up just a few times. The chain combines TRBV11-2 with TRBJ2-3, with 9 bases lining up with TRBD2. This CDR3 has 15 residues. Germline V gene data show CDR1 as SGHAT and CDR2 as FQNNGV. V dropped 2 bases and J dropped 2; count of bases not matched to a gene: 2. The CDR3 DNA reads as TGTGCCAGCAGCTTACTAGCGGGGTACACAGATACGCAGTATTTT. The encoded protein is CASSLLAGYTDTQYF.

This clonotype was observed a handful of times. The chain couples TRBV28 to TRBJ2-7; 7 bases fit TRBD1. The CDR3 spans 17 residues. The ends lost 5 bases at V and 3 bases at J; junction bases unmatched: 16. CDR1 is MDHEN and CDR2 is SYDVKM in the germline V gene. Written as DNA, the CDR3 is TGTGCCAGCAGTCCGACAGGGTCTGAATATCTCGGCTACGAGCAGTACTTC. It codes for CASSPTGSEYLGYEQYF.

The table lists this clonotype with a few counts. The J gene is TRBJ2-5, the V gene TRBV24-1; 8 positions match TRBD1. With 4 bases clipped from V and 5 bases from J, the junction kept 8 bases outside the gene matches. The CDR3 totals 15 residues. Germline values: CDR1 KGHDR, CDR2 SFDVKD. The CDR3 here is CATSESTGAGETQYF. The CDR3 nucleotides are TGTGCCACCAGTGAGTCGACAGGGGCGGGGGAGACCCAGTACTTC.

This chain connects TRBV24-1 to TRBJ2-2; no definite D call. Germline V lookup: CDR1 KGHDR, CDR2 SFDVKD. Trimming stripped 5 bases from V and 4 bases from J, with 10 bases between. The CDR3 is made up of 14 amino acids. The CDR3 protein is CATSGGPITGELFF. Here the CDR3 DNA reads TGTGCCACCAGTGGGGGTCCTATCACCGGGGAGCTGTTTTTT.